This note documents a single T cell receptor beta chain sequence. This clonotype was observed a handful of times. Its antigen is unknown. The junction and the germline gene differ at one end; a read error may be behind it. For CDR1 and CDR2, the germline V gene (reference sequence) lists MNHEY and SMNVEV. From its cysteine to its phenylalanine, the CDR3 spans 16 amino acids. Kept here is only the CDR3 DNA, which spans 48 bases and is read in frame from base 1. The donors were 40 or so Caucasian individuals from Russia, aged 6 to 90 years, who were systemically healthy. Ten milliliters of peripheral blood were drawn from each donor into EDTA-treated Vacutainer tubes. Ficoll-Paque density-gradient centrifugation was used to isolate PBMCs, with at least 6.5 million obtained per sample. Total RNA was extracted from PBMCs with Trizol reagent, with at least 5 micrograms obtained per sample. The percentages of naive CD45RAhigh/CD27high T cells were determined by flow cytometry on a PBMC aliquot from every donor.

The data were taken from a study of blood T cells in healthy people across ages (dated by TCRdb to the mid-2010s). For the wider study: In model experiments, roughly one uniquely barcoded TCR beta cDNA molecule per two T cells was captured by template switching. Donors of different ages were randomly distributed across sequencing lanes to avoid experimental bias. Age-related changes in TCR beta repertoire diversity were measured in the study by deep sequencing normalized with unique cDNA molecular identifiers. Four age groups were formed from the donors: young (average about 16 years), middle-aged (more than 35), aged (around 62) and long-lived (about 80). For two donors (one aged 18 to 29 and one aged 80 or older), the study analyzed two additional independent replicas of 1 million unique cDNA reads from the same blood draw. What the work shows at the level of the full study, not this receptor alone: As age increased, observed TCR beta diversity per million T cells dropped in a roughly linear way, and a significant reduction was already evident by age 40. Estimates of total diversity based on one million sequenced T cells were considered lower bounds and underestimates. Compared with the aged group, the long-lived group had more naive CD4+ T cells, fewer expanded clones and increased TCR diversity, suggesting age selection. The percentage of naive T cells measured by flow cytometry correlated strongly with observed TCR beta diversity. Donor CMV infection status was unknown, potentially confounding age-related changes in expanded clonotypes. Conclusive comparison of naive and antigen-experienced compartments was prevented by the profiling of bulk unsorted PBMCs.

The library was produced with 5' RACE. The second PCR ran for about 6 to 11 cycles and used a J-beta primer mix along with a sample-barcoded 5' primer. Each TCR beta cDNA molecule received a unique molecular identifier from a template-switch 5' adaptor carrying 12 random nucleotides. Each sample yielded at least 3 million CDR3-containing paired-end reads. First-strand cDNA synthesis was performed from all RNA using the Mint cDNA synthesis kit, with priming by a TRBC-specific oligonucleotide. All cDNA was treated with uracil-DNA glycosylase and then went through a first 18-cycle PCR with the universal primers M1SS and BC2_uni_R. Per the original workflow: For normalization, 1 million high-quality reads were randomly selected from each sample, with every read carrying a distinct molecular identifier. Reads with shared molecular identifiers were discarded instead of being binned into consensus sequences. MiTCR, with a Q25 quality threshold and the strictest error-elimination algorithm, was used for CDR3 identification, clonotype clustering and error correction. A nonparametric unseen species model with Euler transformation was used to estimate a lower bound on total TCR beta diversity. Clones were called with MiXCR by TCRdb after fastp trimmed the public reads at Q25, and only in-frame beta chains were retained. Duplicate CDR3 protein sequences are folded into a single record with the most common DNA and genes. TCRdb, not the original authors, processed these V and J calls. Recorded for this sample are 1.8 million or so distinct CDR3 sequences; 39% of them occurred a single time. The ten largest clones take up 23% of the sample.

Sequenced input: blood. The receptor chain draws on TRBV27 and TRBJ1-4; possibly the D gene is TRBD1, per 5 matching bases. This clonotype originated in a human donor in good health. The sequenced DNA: TGTGCCAGCAGTTCCCCAGGGCGCCGAGGTTGGGAAAAACGGTTTTTT. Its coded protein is CASSSPGRRGWEKRFF.